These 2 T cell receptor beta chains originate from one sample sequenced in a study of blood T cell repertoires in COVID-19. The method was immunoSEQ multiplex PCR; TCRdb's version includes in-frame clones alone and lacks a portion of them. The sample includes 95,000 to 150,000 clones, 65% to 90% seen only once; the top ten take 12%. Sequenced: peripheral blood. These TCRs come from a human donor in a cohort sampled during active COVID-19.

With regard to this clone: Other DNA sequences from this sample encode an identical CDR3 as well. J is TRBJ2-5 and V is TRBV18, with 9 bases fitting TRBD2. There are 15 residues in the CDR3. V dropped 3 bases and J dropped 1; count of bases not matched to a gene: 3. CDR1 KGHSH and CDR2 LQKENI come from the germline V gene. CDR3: CASSPSGGFQETQYF. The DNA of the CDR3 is TGTGCCAGCTCACCTAGCGGGGGATTCCAAGAGACCCAGTACTTC.

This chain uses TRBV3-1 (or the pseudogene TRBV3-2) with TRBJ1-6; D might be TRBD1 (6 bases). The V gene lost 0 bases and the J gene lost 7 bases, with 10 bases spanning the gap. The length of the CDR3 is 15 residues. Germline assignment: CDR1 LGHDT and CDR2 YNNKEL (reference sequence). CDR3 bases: TGTGCCAGCAGCCAAGATACAGGGACAAATTCACCCCTCCACTTT. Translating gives CASSQDTGTNSPLHF.